This T cell receptor beta chain was recorded in a study of coeliac disease. Findings and limits, study-wide: Cross-contamination between intraepithelial and lamina propria cells was possible.

Clones were sequenced by immunoSEQ multiplex PCR, and TCRdb holds only the in-frame ones, with some missing. In the table there are over 8,000 clones, 45% to 60% of which are singletons. The CDR3 consists of 13 residues. Germline V gene lookup returns CDR1 ENHRY and CDR2 SYGVKD. V lost 5 bases and J lost 4; bases outside the gene matches: 4. Points on this clone: Its antigen is still unknown.

The sequence was collected from a woman aged 60-75 years with celiac disease. This chain links TRBV10-3 with TRBJ1-1; TRBD1 aligns across 7 bases. The sequencing input was intraepithelial lymphocytes from the gut. CDR3 region: CAISPGGSTEAFF. In nucleotides, the CDR3 is TGTGCCATCAGTCCAGGGGGAAGCACTGAAGCTTTCTTT.